The 3 T cell receptor beta chains below were found in one sample sequenced in a study of CD8+ T cells in alopecia areata. Investigators isolated RNA and reverse transcribed it into cDNA to act as the sequencing template. The protocol was immunoSEQ multiplex PCR, while the TCRdb copy is restricted to in-frame clones and leaves out a portion. The top ten hold 1% to 1.5% of the sample, which has approximately 210,000 clones, approximately 70% seen once. The treatment: oral pan-JAK inhibitor, 5-10 mg twice daily. The sample consisted of CD4+ T cells sorted from blood, taken between weeks 43 and 45, from a patient treated with tofacitinib. All receptors derive from a human donor with alopecia areata.

The rearrangement joins TRBV29-1 to TRBJ1-1; no firm D call. Trimming took off 3 bases at V and 1 base at J, with 9 bases between the two ends. The V gene's germline CDR1 is SQVTM and CDR2 ANQGSEA. The length of the CDR3 is 13 residues. The CDR3 DNA reads as TGCAGCGTTGACCCCGGTGGGAACACTGAAGCTTTCTTT. The encoded protein is CSVDPGGNTEAFF.

This clone has more than one count but fewer than ten. Written as DNA, the CDR3 is TGCAGCGTTGGGGACACGCGCTACGAGCAGTACTTC. It yields the protein CSVGDTRYEQYF. This sequence joins TRBV29-1 and TRBJ2-7, with D maybe TRBD1 (6 bases). The germline V gene encodes CDR1 SQVTM and CDR2 ANQGSEA. The V gene lost 4 bases and the J gene lost 3 bases, with 10 bases spanning the gap. The CDR3 contains 12 residues.

The J gene is TRBJ1-5, the V gene TRBV5-1; no definite D call. Germline V gives CDR1 SGHRS, CDR2 YFSETQ. V was shortened by 0 bases and J by 9 bases, with 13 bases between the two germline ends. The CDR3 totals 14 residues. This CDR3 is CASSLDGSGRPQHF. DNA of the CDR3: TGCGCCAGCAGCTTGGATGGGTCCGGGAGGCCCCAGCATTTT.